This TCR beta chain was captured in a study of T cell responses to AZD1222 COVID-19 vaccine. The study's findings and limits: None of the repertoires were sampled until the peak T cell response had passed. Unmutated regions of variants are reportedly targeted by nearly half of spike-specific TCRs. Two AZD1222 doses significantly raised spike-specific TCR breadth and depth over controls. Donors, mostly white British, included more females; clonal diversity was possibly underestimated.

Some clones are missing from TCRdb's copy, which holds only in-frame ones; the method was immunoSEQ multiplex PCR. Among more than 110,000 clones, 88% were seen once, and the ten largest hold approximately 3%. A note on this clone: Its antigen is not identified.

V lost 5 bases to trimming and J lost 5 bases, with 12 bases between them. The CDR3 is 14 amino acids. CDR1 is MDHEN, CDR2 SYDVKM, per germline. The sequence was collected from an adult who received the AZD1222 COVID-19 vaccine. V usage is TRBV28 and J usage is TRBJ2-2; D perhaps matches TRBD1 (6 bases). Source: peripheral blood, taken 28 days after the second AZD1222 dose. In DNA, the CDR3 is TGTGCCAGCAGTCTCAGGGGTTGGACCGGGGAGCTGTTTTTT. It encodes CASSLRGWTGELFF.